The rows below give T cell receptor beta chains drawn from one sample of a study of molecular identifiers for immune sequencing clone quantification. MiXCR, applied by TCRdb to the PCR reads, yields one record per CDR3 protein. The top ten hold roughly 0.83% of the sample, which has over 600,000 distinct CDR3 sequences, 15% to 20% seen once. The specimen was naive CD8+ T cells from blood, with Jurkat cell RNA spiked in. The source is a human donor in good health. Some libraries in this study had Jurkat cell RNA spiked in. CDR3s include the opening cysteine and the closing phenylalanine or tryptophan. Each record gives: clone size, D gene, V gene, J gene, CDR3 protein, CDR3 DNA. The D gene is left open where the match is weak. Size is omitted from some rows. Given values are once, few, many or a class for expanded clones.

clone size: .
D gene: TRBD1
V gene: TRBV6-5
J gene: TRBJ1-4
CDR3 protein: CASRQGPGEKLFF
CDR3 DNA: TGTGCCAGCAGACAGGGGCCCGGTGAAAAACTGTTTTTT

clone size: many
D gene: .
V gene: TRBV4-3
J gene: TRBJ2-1
CDR3 protein: CASSQEWGNEQFF
CDR3 DNA: TGCGCCAGCAGCCAAGAATGGGGCAATGAGCAGTTCTTC

clone size: .
D gene: TRBD2
V gene: TRBV6-1
J gene: TRBJ2-7
CDR3 protein: CAGTSRGESSYEQYF
CDR3 DNA: TGTGCCGGCACTTCCCGGGGGGAAAGCTCCTACGAGCAGTACTTC

clone size: .
D gene: .
V gene: TRBV12-5
J gene: TRBJ1-1
CDR3 protein: CASASTVNTEAFF
CDR3 DNA: TGTGCTAGTGCCTCGACGGTGAACACTGAAGCTTTCTTT

clone size: many
D gene: TRBD1
V gene: TRBV7-6
J gene: TRBJ2-4
CDR3 protein: CASSLAGGSAKNIQYF
CDR3 DNA: TGTGCCAGCAGCTTAGCAGGGGGCAGTGCCAAAAACATTCAGTACTTC

clone size: many
D gene: .
V gene: TRBV4-3
J gene: TRBJ1-1
CDR3 protein: CASSQDRVGVLDTEAFF
CDR3 DNA: TGCGCCAGCAGCCAAGACAGGGTGGGGGTCCTAGACACTGAAGCTTTCTTT

clone size: many
D gene: .
V gene: TRBV2
J gene: TRBJ1-1
CDR3 protein: CASSEDAADTEAFF
CDR3 DNA: TGTGCCAGCAGTGAAGACGCAGCTGACACTGAAGCTTTCTTT

clone size: many
D gene: .
V gene: TRBV6-6
J gene: TRBJ1-5
CDR3 protein: CASFPSGNQPQHF
CDR3 DNA: TGTGCCAGCTTCCCCTCAGGAAATCAGCCCCAGCATTTT

clone size: few
D gene: .
V gene: TRBV4-1
J gene: TRBJ1-5
CDR3 protein: CASSQGGGYNQPQHF
CDR3 DNA: TGCGCCAGCAGCCAGGGGGGGGGATACAATCAGCCCCAGCATTTT

clone size: many
D gene: TRBD2
V gene: TRBV6-2/TRBV6-3
J gene: TRBJ2-1
CDR3 protein: CASSYTRERAFF
CDR3 DNA: TGTGCCAGCAGTTACACGCGGGAGCGCGCGTTCTTC

clone size: .
D gene: .
V gene: TRBV12-3/TRBV12-4
J gene: TRBJ2-1
CDR3 protein: CASSFVTDSEQFF
CDR3 DNA: TGTGCCAGCAGTTTCGTCACCGACAGTGAGCAGTTCTTC

clone size: .
D gene: .
V gene: TRBV25-1
J gene: TRBJ2-1
CDR3 protein: CASSDFLLDNPYNEQFF
CDR3 DNA: TGTGCCAGCAGTGATTTTCTGTTGGACAACCCCTACAATGAGCAGTTCTTC

clone size: many
D gene: TRBD2
V gene: TRBV2
J gene: TRBJ2-3
CDR3 protein: CASSAVAGGWDTQYF
CDR3 DNA: TGTGCCAGCAGTGCTGTGGCGGGGGGCTGGGATACGCAGTATTTT

clone size: many
D gene: .
V gene: TRBV29-1
J gene: TRBJ2-5
CDR3 protein: CSVRDWTQETQYF
CDR3 DNA: TGCAGCGTCCGTGATTGGACCCAAGAGACCCAGTACTTC

clone size: .
D gene: TRBD2
V gene: TRBV11-3
J gene: TRBJ2-3
CDR3 protein: CASSSPRSPLAGERTDTQYF
CDR3 DNA: TGTGCCAGCAGCTCCCCCAGGAGCCCGCTAGCGGGGGAACGCACAGATACGCAGTATTTT

clone size: few
D gene: .
V gene: TRBV6-2/TRBV6-3
J gene: TRBJ2-1
CDR3 protein: CASSSRRAGSSYNEQFF
CDR3 DNA: TGTGCCAGCAGTTCCAGACGTGCAGGGAGCTCCTACAATGAGCAGTTCTTC

clone size: .
D gene: TRBD2
V gene: TRBV19
J gene: TRBJ2-1
CDR3 protein: CASSIEVTGGYWNEQFF
CDR3 DNA: TGTGCCAGTAGTATAGAAGTTACCGGGGGGTACTGGAATGAGCAGTTCTTC

clone size: .
D gene: .
V gene: TRBV6-6
J gene: TRBJ1-4
CDR3 protein: CASTLLGATEKLFF
CDR3 DNA: TGTGCCAGCACTCTCCTTGGAGCCACTGAAAAACTGTTTTTT

clone size: few
D gene: .
V gene: TRBV7-2
J gene: TRBJ1-2
CDR3 protein: CASSLATAYTF
CDR3 DNA: TGTGCCAGCAGCTTAGCGACAGCTTACACCTTC

clone size: .
D gene: .
V gene: TRBV2
J gene: TRBJ2-1
CDR3 protein: CASGDGGLDNRFF
CDR3 DNA: TGTGCCAGCGGGGATGGCGGGTTGGATAATAGGTTCTTC

clone size: few
D gene: .
V gene: TRBV24-1
J gene: TRBJ1-5
CDR3 protein: CATSDLGGNQPQHF
CDR3 DNA: TGTGCCACCAGTGATTTAGGGGGCAATCAGCCCCAGCATTTT

clone size: many
D gene: TRBD2
V gene: TRBV4-1
J gene: TRBJ2-5
CDR3 protein: CASSQVVAGVETQYF
CDR3 DNA: TGCGCCAGCAGCCAAGTAGTAGCGGGAGTAGAGACCCAGTACTTC

clone size: many
D gene: .
V gene: TRBV29-1
J gene: TRBJ2-2
CDR3 protein: CSVGSRAGGELFF
CDR3 DNA: TGCAGCGTTGGTTCCAGGGCAGGCGGGGAGCTGTTTTTT

clone size: many
D gene: .
V gene: TRBV5-6
J gene: TRBJ2-5
CDR3 protein: CASSAGGEGSETQYF
CDR3 DNA: TGTGCCAGCAGCGCTGGGGGAGAGGGATCAGAGACCCAGTACTTC

clone size: many
D gene: .
V gene: TRBV19
J gene: TRBJ1-1
CDR3 protein: CASSTNTALNTEAFF
CDR3 DNA: TGTGCCAGTAGTACCAACACAGCGCTGAACACTGAAGCTTTCTTT

clone size: many
D gene: TRBD1
V gene: TRBV6-5
J gene: TRBJ2-7
CDR3 protein: CASSYGTGGEQYF
CDR3 DNA: TGTGCCAGCAGTTACGGGACAGGGGGTGAGCAGTACTTC